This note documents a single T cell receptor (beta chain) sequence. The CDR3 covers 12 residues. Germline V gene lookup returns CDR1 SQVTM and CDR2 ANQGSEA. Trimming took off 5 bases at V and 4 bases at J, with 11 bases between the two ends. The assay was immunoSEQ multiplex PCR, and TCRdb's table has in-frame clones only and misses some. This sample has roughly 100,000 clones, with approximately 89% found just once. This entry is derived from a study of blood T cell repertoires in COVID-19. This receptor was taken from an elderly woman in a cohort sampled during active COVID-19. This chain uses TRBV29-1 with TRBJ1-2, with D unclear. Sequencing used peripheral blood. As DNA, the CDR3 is TGCAGCGTTAACTCAGGCTTCTATGGCTACACCTTC. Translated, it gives CSVNSGFYGYTF.